What follows describes a single T cell receptor beta chain. This specimen belongs to a study of cytomegalovirus exposure and HLA in healthy donors. A multiplex PCR was run with 60 Vbeta primers and 13 Jbeta primers. Measured with immunoSEQ multiplex PCR; TCRdb has only the in-frame clones, and not every one. The data show about 180,000 clones, with 82% seen just once and 1.5% held by the top ten. The V end was cut by 1 base, the J end by 0 bases, with 11 bases between. In germline, CDR1 is SGHDT, CDR2 YYEEEE. The CDR3 spans 16 residues. The TCR was taken from a man in his forties in good health and CMV-seronegative. The V call is TRBV5-6, the J call TRBJ1-5; a weak D match, TRBD1 (5 bases). Material for sequencing was PBMCs. Here the CDR3 reads CASSLRQSYSNQPQHF. DNA of the CDR3: TGTGCCAGCAGCTTGAGACAGTCGTATAGCAATCAGCCCCAGCATTTT.